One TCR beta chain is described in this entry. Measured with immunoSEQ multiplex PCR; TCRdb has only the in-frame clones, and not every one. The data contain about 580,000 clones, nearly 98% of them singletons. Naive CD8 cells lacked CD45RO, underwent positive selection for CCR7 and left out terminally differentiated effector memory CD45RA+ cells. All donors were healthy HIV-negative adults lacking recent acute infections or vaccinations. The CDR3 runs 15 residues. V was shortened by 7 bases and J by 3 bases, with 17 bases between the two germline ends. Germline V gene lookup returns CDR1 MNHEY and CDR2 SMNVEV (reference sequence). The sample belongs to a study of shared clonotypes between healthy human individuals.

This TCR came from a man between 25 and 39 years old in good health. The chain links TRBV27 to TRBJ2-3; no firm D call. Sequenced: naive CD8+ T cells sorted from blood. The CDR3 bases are TGTGCCAGCACCCACTTTTTGGCAGGTACAGATACGCAGTATTTT. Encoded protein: CASTHFLAGTDTQYF.